There are many counts of the clone carrying this TCR beta chain. What it recognizes is unknown. The data were taken from a study of T cells in Graves' hyperthyroidism and ophthalmopathy. Per germline, CDR1 SGHVS and CDR2 FQNEAQ. CDR3 length: 15 amino acids. V was clipped by 2 bases and J by 5 bases, with 16 bases between them. Each person with ophthalmopathy scored at least 3 on the Clinical Activity Score, reached NOSPECS grade 4 or higher, and had been ill under 3 months. Diagnosis relied on clinical symptoms, serum thyroxine and TRAb, thyroid ultrasound and orbital computed tomography. Amplified TCR beta CDR3 regions derived from RNA transcripts. Initially, a first-round RT-PCR of the TCR CDR3 employed the HTBI primer set. TCRdb fed the multiplex PCR reads into MiXCR, producing one record per CDR3 protein. The sample shows 500,000 or so distinct CDR3 sequences, about 16% of them seen only once. Broader study findings: A median about 6 months before onset, the model predicted ophthalmopathy. Most thyroid clonotypes that were expanded above 0.001 also turned up in blood.

This TCR was sampled from a woman under 40 with Graves' ophthalmopathy. The chain links TRBV7-8 to TRBJ2-7; TRBD1 might be the D (6 bases). Sequencing input: blood. CDR3 DNA sequence: TGTGCCAGCAGCTTATCAAGCAGGGGTATCCACGAGCAGTACTTC. Its protein is CASSLSSRGIHEQYF. The entire variable domain, with the rest obtained from reference TRBV7-8 and TRBJ2-7, is as follows: GAGVSQSPRYKVAKRGQDVALRCDPISGHVSLFWYQQALGQGPEFLTYFQNEAQLDKSGLPSDRFFAERPEGSVSTLKIQRTQQEDSAVYLCASSLSSRGIHEQYFGPGTRLTVT.